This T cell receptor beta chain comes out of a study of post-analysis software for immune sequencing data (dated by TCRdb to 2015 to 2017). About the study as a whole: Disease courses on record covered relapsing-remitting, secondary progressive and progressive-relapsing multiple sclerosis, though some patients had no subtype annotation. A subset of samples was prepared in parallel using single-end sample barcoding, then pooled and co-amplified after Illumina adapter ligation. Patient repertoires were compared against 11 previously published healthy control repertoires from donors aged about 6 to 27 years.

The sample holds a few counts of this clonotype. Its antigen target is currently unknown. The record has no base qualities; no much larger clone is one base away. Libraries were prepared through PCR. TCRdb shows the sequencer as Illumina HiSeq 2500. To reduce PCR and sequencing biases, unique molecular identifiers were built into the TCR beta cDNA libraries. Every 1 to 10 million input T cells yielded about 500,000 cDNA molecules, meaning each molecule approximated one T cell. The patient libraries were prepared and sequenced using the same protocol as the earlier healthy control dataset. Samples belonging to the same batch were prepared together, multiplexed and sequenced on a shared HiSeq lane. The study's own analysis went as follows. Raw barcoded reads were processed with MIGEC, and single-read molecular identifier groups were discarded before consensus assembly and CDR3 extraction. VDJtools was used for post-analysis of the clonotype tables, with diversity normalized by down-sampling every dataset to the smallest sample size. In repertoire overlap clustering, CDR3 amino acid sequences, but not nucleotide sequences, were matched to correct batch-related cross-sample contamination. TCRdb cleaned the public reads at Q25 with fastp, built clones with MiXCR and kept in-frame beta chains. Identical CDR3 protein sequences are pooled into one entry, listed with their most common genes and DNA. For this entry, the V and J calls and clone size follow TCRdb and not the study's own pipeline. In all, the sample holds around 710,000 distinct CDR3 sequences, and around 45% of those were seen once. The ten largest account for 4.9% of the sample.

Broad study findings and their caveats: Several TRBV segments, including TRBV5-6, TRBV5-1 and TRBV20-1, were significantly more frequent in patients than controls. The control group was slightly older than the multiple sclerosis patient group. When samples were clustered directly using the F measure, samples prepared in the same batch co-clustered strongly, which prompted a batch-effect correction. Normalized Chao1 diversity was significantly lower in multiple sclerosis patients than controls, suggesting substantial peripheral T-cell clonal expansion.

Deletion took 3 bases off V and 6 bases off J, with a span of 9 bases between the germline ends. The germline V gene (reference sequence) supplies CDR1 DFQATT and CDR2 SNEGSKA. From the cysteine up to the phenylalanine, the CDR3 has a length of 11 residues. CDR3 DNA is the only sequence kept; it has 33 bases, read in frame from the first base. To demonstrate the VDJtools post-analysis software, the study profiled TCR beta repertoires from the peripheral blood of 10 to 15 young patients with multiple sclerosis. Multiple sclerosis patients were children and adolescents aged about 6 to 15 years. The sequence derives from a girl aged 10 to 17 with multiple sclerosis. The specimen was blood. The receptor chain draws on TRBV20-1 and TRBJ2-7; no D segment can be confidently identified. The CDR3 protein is CSARATGEQYF. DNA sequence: TGCAGTGCTAGGGCTACCGGCGAGCAGTACTTC.